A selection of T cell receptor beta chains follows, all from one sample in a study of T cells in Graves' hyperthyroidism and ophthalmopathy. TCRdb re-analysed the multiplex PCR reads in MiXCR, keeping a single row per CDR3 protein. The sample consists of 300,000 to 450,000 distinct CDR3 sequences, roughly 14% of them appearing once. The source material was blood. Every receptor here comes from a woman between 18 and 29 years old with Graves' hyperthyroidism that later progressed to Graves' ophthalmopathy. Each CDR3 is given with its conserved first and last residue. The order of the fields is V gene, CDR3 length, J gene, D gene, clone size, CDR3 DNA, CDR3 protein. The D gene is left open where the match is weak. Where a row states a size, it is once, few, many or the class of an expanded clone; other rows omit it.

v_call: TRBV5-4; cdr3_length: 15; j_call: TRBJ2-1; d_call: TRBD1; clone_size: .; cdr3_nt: TGTGCCAGCAGTCGGCCGGGACAGGGCCACAATGAGCAGTTCTTC; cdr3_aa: CASSRPGQGHNEQFF
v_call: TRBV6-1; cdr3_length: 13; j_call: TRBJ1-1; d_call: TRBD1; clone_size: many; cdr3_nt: TGTGCCAGCAGACAACAGGGGGCCTGGATAGCTTTCTTT; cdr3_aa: CASRQQGAWIAFF
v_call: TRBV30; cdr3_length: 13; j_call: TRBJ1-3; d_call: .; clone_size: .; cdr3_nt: TGTGCCTGGAGACACTTCTCTGGAAACACCATATATTTT; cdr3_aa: CAWRHFSGNTIYF
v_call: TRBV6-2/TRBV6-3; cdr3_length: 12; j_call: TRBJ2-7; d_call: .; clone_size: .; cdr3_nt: TGTGCCAGCAGTTCGTACTACCACGAGCAGTACTTC; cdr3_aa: CASSSYYHEQYF
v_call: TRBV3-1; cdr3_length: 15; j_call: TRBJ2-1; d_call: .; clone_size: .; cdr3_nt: TGTGCCAGCAGCCATGAAGGCATTTCCTACAATGAGCAGTTCTTC; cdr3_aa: CASSHEGISYNEQFF
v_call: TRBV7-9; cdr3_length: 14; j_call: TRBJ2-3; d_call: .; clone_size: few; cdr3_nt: TGTGCCAGCAGCTTGGGCCTCCCGTCAGATACGCAGTATTTT; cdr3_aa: CASSLGLPSDTQYF
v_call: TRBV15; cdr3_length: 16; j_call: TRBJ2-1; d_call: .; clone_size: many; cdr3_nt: TGTGCCACCAGCAGAGATAGCCTAGAGGGAGGCAATGAGCAGTTCTTC; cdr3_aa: CATSRDSLEGGNEQFF
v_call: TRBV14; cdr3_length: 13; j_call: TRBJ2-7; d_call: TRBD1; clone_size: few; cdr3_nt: TGTGCCAGCAGCCACCCGACAGGGGACGAGCAGTACTTC; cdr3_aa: CASSHPTGDEQYF
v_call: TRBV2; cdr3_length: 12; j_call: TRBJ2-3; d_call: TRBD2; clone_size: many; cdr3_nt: TGTGCCAGCAGGCGGGAGGGATATACGCAGTATTTT; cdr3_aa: CASRREGYTQYF
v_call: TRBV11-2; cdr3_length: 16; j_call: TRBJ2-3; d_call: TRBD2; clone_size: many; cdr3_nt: TGTGCCAGCAGCTTAAAGCTGGGACTAGAACCAGATACGCAGTATTTT; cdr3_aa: CASSLKLGLEPDTQYF
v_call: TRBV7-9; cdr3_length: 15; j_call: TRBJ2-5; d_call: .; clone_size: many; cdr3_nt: TGTGCCAGCAGCTTCCGCCTGGACTCGGCGGAGACCCAGTACTTC; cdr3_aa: CASSFRLDSAETQYF
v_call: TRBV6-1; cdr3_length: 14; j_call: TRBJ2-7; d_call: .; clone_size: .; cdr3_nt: TGTGCCAGCATTAGGGACCTGGGTATCTACGAGCAGTACTTC; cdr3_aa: CASIRDLGIYEQYF
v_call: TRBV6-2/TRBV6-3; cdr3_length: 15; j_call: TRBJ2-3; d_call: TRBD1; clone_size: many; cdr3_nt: TGTGCCAGCAGTTACGCCCTCGACAGGGGAGATACGCAGTATTTT; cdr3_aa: CASSYALDRGDTQYF
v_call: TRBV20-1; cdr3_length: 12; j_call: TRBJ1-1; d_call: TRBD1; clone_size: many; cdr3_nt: TGCAGTGCTAGAGACGGGACAGGTGAAGCTTTCTTT; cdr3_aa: CSARDGTGEAFF
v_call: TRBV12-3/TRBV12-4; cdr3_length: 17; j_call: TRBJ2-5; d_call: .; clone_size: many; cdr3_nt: TGTGCCAGCAGTCTCACCCCGGGACATTCCCTCGTCGGGACCCAGTACTTC; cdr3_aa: CASSLTPGHSLVGTQYF
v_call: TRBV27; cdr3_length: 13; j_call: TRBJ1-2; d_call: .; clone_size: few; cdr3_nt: TGTGCCAGCAGTTTATCGATTGCGGGTGGCTACACCTTC; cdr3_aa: CASSLSIAGGYTF
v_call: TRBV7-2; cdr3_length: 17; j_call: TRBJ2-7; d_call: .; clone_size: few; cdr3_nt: TGCGCCAGCAGCCAGACCCCCAGCGGGCCTCCCTCCTACGAGCAGTACTTC; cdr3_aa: CASSQTPSGPPSYEQYF
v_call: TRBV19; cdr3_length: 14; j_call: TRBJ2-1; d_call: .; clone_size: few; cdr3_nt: TGTGCCAGCCAGGACCGAAGCGGGCGTAATGAGCAGTTCTTC; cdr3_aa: CASQDRSGRNEQFF
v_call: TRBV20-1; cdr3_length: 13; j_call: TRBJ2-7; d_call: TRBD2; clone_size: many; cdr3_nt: TGCAGTGCTAGTCCGGGAGGCCCCTACGAGCAGTACTTC; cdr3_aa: CSASPGGPYEQYF
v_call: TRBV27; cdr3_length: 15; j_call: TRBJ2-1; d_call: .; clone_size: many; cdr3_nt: TGTGCCAGCAGTTTTGATCCACACCGATACAATGAGCAGTTCTTC; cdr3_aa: CASSFDPHRYNEQFF
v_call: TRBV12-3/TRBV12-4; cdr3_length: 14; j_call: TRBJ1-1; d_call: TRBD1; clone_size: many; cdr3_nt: TGTGCCAGCAGCTACAGGGGCCAGAACACTGAAGCTTTCTTT; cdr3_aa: CASSYRGQNTEAFF
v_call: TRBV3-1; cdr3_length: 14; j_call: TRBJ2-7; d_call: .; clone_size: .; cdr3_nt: TGTGCCAGCAGCCAAGAAAGTAAGGTCTACGAGCAGTACTTC; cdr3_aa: CASSQESKVYEQYF
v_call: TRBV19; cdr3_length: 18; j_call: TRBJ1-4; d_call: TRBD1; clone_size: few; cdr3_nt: TGTGCCAGTAGTATCCGGGACAGCGGAGGGATAATGGATGAAAAACTGTTTTTT; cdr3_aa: CASSIRDSGGIMDEKLFF
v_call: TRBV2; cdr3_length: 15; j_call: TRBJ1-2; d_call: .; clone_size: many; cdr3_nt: TGTGCCAGCAGGTCGTATTTGGGGGGTAACTATGGCTACACCTTC; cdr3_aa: CASRSYLGGNYGYTF
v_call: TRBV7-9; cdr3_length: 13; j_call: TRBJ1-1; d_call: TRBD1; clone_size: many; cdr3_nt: TGTGCCAGCAGCCCTAACAGGGGCACTGAAGCTTTCTTT; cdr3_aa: CASSPNRGTEAFF
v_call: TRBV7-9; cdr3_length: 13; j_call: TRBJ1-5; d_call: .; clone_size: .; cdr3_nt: TGTGCCAGCAGCCCGGGTAACTATCAGCCCCAGCATTTT; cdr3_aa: CASSPGNYQPQHF
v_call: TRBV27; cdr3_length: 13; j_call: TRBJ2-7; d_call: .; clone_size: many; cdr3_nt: TGTGCCAGCAGTTCTAGTAACCCCGACGAGCAGTACTTC; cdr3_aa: CASSSSNPDEQYF
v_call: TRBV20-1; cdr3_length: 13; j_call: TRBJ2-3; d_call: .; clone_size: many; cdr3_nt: TGCAGTGCTAGAGGGACCCGCACAGATACGCAGTATTTT; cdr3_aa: CSARGTRTDTQYF
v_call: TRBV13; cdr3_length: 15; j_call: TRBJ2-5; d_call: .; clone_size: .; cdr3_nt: TGTGCCAGCAGCGTACGGGCTGGGGAGCAAGAGACCCAGTACTTC; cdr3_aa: CASSVRAGEQETQYF
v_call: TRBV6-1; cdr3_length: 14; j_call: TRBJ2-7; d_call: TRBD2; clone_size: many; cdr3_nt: TGTGCCAGCGGTGTCGGGAGGGCGATTTTTGAGCAGTACTTC; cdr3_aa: CASGVGRAIFEQYF
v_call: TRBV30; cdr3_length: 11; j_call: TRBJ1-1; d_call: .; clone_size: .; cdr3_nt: TGTGCCGGACGTCTGGGCACTGAAGCTTTCTTT; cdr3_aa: CAGRLGTEAFF
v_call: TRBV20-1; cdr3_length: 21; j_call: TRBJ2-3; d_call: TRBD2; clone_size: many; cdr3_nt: TGCAGTGCTACCTCCCCTATAGCGGGGGTCCCCTTTCCCAGCAGCACAGATACGCAGTATTTT; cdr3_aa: CSATSPIAGVPFPSSTDTQYF
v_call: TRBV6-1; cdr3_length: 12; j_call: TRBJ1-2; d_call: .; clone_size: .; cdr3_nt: TGTGCCGGGTACCAAACCCTCTATGGCTACACCTTC; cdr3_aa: CAGYQTLYGYTF
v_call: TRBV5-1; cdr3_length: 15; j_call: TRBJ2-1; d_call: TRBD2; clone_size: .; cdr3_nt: TGCGCCAGCAGCTTGGTTTCCGGGGGGGGCAGTGAGCAGTTCTTC; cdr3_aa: CASSLVSGGGSEQFF
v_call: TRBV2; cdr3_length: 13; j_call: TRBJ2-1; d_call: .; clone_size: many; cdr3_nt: TGTGCCAGCGGCTTTAATATTTACAATGAGCAGTTCTTC; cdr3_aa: CASGFNIYNEQFF
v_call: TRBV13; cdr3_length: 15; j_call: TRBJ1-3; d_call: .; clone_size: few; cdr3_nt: TGTGCCAGCAGCGCCTACGCGGGCTCTGGAAACACCATATATTTT; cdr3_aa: CASSAYAGSGNTIYF
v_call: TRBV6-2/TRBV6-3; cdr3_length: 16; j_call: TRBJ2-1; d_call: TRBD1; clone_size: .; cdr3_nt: TGTGCCAGCAGTCCGAACCCAGGGGGCCGCTACAATGAGCAGTTCTTC; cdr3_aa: CASSPNPGGRYNEQFF
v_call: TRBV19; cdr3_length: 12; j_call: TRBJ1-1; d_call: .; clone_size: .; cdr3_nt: TGTGCCAGTAGTATTGACAACACTGAAGCTTTCTTT; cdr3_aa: CASSIDNTEAFF
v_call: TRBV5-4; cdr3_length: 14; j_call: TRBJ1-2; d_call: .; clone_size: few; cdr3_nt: TGTGCCAGCAGCTTGAGGGGGGATGGCGATGGCTACACCTTC; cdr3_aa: CASSLRGDGDGYTF
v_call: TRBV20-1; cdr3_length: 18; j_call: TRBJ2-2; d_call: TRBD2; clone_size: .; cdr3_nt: TGCAGTGCTAGAGATTCACTAGCGGGGACGAGAAACACCGGGGAGCTGTTTTTT; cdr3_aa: CSARDSLAGTRNTGELFF
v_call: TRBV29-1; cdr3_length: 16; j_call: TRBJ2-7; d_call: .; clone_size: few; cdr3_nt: TGCAGCGTTGAAGTGTGGTCGAGGTACCACTCCTACGAGCAGTACTTC; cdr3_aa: CSVEVWSRYHSYEQYF
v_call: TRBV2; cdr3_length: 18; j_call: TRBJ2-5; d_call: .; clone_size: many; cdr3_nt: TGTGCCAGCAGTACCCCTATAATCTCGAGCCCCGGACAAGAGACCCAGTACTTC; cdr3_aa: CASSTPIISSPGQETQYF
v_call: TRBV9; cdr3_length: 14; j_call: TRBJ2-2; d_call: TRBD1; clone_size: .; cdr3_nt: TGTGCCAGCACCGTCCAAGGGGGCCCCGGGGAGCTGTTTTTT; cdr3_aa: CASTVQGGPGELFF
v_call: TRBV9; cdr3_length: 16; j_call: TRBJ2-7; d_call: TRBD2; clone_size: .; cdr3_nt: TGTGCCAGCAGCGCATCCGGGACTAGGCGTACGTACGAGCAGTACTTC; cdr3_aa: CASSASGTRRTYEQYF
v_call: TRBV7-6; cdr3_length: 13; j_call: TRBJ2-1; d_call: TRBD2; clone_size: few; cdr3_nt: TGTGCCAGCAGCAAGACTAGCGGGAGCGAGCAGTTCTTC; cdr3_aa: CASSKTSGSEQFF
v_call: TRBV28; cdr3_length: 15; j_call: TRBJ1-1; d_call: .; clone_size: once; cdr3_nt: TGTGCCAGCAGTTCAGCCCGACAGGAACCCACTGAAGCTTTCTTT; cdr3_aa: CASSSARQEPTEAFF
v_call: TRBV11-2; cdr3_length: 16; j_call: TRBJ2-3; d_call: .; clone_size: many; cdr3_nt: TGTGCCAGCAGCTTAGAGGGGGCAGGGGCGCTAGATACGCAGTATTTT; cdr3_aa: CASSLEGAGALDTQYF
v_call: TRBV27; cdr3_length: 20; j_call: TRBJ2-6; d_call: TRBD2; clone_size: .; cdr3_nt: TGTGCCAGCAGTTTACTCGGGACGGGGGGTGGCCGCTCTGGGGCCAACGTCCTGACTTTC; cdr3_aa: CASSLLGTGGGRSGANVLTF
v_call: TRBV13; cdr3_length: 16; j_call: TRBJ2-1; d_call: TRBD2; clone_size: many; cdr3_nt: TGTGCCAGCAGCCCCCTTGGGACTAGCGGCTACAATGAGCAGTTCTTC; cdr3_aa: CASSPLGTSGYNEQFF
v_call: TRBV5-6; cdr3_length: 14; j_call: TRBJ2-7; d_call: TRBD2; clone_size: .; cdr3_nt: TGTGCCAGCAGAGGGACTAGCCACTCCTACGAGCAGTACTTC; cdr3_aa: CASRGTSHSYEQYF
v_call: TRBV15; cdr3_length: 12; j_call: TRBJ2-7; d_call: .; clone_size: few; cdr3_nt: TGTGCCACCAGCCGAGGACAGTACGAGCAGTACTTC; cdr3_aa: CATSRGQYEQYF
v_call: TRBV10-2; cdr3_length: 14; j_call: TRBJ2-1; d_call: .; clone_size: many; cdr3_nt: TGCGCCAGCAGTGGGGTGGGAACCTACAATGAGCAGTTCTTC; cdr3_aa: CASSGVGTYNEQFF
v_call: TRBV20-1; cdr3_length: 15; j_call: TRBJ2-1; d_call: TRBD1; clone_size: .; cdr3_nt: TGCAGTGCTGCCACCGGGACAGGCTCCTACAATGAGCAGTTCTTC; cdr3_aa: CSAATGTGSYNEQFF
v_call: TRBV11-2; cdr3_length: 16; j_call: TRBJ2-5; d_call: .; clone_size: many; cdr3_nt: TGTGCCAGCAGCTTCCCAGCGAGGACGGGGGCAGAGACCCAGTACTTC; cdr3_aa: CASSFPARTGAETQYF
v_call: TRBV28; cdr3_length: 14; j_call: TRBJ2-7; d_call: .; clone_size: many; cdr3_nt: TGTGCCAGCAGGTCCCTTAAGAGCTCCTACGAGCAGTACTTC; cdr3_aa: CASRSLKSSYEQYF
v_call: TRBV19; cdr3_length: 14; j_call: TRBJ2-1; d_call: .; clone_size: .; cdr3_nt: TGTGCCAGTAGTATAGAAGATGGTAGGAATGAGCAGTTCTTC; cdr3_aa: CASSIEDGRNEQFF
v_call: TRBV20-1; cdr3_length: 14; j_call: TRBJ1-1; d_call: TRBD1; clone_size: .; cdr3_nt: TGCAGTGCTAGATCTCTTAGGGGGCGGACTGAAGCTTTCTTT; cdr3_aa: CSARSLRGRTEAFF